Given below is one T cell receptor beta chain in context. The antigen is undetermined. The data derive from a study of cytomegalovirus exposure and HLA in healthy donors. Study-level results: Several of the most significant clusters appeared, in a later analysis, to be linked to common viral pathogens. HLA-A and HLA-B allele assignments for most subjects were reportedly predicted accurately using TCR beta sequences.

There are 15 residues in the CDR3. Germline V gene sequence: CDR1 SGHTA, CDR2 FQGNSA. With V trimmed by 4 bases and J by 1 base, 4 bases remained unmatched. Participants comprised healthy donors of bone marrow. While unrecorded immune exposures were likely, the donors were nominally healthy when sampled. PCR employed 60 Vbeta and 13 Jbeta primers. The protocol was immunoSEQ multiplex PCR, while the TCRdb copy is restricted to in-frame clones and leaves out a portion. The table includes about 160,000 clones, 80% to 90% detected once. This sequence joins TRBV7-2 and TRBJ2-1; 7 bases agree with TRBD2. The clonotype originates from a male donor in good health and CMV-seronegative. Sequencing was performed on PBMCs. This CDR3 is CASSSTRGSYNEQFF. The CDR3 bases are TGTGCCAGCAGCTCTACGCGGGGGTCCTACAATGAGCAGTTCTTC.